What follows is one TCR beta chain and its context. Its cognate antigen has yet to be identified. The record has no base qualities; no much larger clone is one base away. The CDR3 runs 14 amino acids, cysteine and phenylalanine included. Only the CDR3 part of the read is kept: 42 bases, read in frame from the first base. CDR1 GTSNPN and CDR2 SVGIG were looked up in the germline V gene (reference sequence). Germline trimming: 3 bases from V, 4 bases from J; junction bases outside gene matches: 3. This specimen belongs to a study of identical twins (dated by TCRdb to 2016 to 2017). Background on the whole study: TCR alpha and beta repertoires from monozygotic twins, unrelated adults of various ages and cord blood were deep-sequenced to test whether fetal clonotypes persist. Replicate twin experiments were performed at different times using different library preparation protocols to rule out contamination.

What the study reported, not specific to this receptor: A weaker excess of twin sharing was found in beta out-of-frame sequences because the signal-to-noise ratio was lowered by fewer shared sequences. Abundant cord blood beta clonotypes carried fewer insertions; young adult naive repertoires showed a weaker similar trend, while memory repertoires showed none. Out-of-frame TCR alpha sequences shared between twins showed an excess of low generation-probability sequences compared with coincidental sharing between unrelated individuals. Zero-insertion analyses could be partly confounded by invariant T cells such as MAIT and iNKT, though diverse VJ usage argued against such confounding for most clonotypes. In monozygotic twins, recombination models systematically underestimated out-of-frame TCR alpha sharing, but the models matched the sharing seen between unrelated individuals. Conclusions relied on cross-sectional statistical analysis, since the same donors could not be followed over many years.

Every donor was a healthy Caucasian. The twin cohort comprised three pairs of female monozygotic twins, all aged roughly 18 to 30 years. RNA for TCR libraries was isolated from peripheral blood mononuclear cells. The library relied on 5' RACE. Sequencing used an Illumina HiSeq 2000. Template switching added a universal primer binding site, and the final cDNA carried a unique molecular identifier that allowed TCR cDNA molecules to be counted accurately. Specific primers in the conserved constant-segment region were used to synthesize first-strand cDNA for TCR alpha and beta chains. To control for contamination, every cDNA library carried two barcodes: a SMART-Mk sample barcode plus Illumina barcodes. Two successive PCR steps introduced TruSeq adapter sequences along with Illumina sample barcodes. The Illumina HiSeq platform was used with custom primers to sequence TCR alpha and beta cDNA libraries. The study's own analysis went as follows. MiGEC was used to process raw reads and extract unique molecular identifiers, and MiXCR was used to find CDR3 positions. Recombination models were inferred per individual with the repgenHMM and IGoR tools using an EM algorithm. Shared clonotypes were analyzed with the tcR package in R, and sharing was normalized by the product of cloneset sizes. Out-of-frame nonproductive sequences were analyzed to study raw recombination free of thymic and clonal selection effects. TCRdb ran its own pipeline on the public reads, namely fastp trimming at Q25 and MiXCR clone calling, and kept in-frame beta chains. All rows with the same CDR3 protein become a single entry with the most common DNA and genes. These V and J calls originate from TCRdb's pipeline instead of the authors' own analysis. Recorded for this sample are fewer than 900,000 distinct CDR3 sequences; 21% of them occurred a single time. 4.3% of the sample lies in the top ten.

The data also belong to a second study, concerning T cells expressing NK-cell markers. In that second paper, the authors write: TCR beta-chain repertoires were profiled in sorted CD3+CD56+NKG2C+, CD3+CD56+NKG2C- and CD3+CD56-NKG2C+ T-cell subsets from seven or eight donors. Of the eight sequenced donors, seven were found to be HCMV-seropositive and one was found to be HCMV-seronegative. In several experiments an anti-gammadeltaTCR antibody was added to restrict sorting to alphabetaTCR-expressing T cells. In a handful of donors, the dominant CD3+CD56+NKG2C+ clonotypes were among the top 10 CD8+ clonotypes and accounted for roughly 1.0-7.5% of CD8+ T cells. Those dominant clonotypes were again the most abundant among CD3+CD56-NKG2C+ cells in several donors, at about 28.3-65%. Whether the expanded NKG2C-expressing T cell clones were specific for HCMV antigens was left unclear. Randomly selected healthy volunteers, three men and five women, were used as the eight sequenced donors. A commercial ELISA kit detecting HCMV-specific IgG in serum was used to determine HCMV serostatus. Bulk peripheral blood T-cell repertoires were additionally sequenced from unsorted PBMC for several donors. MIGEC handled demultiplexing of the reads and grouping by UMI, while MiTCR was used to assemble and quantify clonotypes. To exclude erroneous sequences, only TCR cDNA sequences supported by at least two reads were retained. Downstream repertoire analysis used the tcR package, and clonotypes were matched across fractions by CDR3 nucleotide sequence plus V segment. VDJmatch was used to annotate antigen specificity against VDJdb, with one amino acid substitution allowed in CDR3.

The chain is made from TRBV30 and TRBJ2-1; the junction holds 10 bases that match TRBD2. The TCR sequence derives from a woman in her late teens or twenties in good health. Sequenced input: PBMCs. The nucleotide sequence reads TGTGCCTGGAGGAAAGCGGGAGGGTACAATGAGCAGTTCTTC. This codes for CAWRKAGGYNEQFF. Where the CDR3 stops, the reference TRBV30 and TRBJ2-1 genes take over; the full variable domain is SQTIHQWPATLVQPVGSPLSLECTVEGTSNPNLYWYRQAAGRGLQLLFYSVGIGQISSEVPQNLSASRPQDRQFILSSKKLLLSDSGFYLCAWRKAGGYNEQFFGPGTRLTVL.